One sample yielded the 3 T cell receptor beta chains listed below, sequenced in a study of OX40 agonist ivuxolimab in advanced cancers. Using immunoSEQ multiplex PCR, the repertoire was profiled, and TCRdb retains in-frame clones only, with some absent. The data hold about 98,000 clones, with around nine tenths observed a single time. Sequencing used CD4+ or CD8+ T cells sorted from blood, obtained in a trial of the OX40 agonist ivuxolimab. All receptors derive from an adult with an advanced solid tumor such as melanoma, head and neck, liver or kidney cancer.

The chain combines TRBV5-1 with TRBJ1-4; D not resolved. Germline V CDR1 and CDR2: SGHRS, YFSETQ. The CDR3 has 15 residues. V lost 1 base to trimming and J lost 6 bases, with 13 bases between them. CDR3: CASSLYASYDEKLFF. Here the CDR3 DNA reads TGCGCCAGCAGCTTGTACGCCAGCTACGATGAAAAACTGTTTTTT.

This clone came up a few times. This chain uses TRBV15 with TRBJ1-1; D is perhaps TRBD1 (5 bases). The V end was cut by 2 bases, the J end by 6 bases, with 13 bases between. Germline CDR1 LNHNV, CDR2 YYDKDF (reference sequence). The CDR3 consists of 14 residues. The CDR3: CATSRSRGDAEAFF. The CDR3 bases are TGTGCCACCAGCAGATCGCGAGGGGACGCTGAAGCTTTCTTT.

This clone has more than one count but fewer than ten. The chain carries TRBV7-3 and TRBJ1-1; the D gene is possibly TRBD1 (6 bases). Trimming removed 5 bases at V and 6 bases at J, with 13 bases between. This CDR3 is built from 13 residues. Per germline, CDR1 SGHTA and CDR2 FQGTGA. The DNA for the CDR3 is TGTGCCAGCAGCCTACAGGGTTCCCCTGAAGCTTTCTTT. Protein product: CASSLQGSPEAFF.